The count of the clone carrying this TCR beta chain is one. The antigen is not known. Germline-derived CDR1 and CDR2 are SNHLY and FYNNEI. This CDR3 is built from 15 residues. V shed 5 bases and J 5 bases; nucleotides not matched to a gene: 11. This record comes from a study of shared clonotypes between healthy human individuals. Study-wide results and limits: Larger estimated richness was generally seen in naive subsets than in memory subsets.

The assay used deep level. TCRdb's copy holds only in-frame clones and misses some; the assay was immunoSEQ multiplex PCR. The sample holds roughly 2 million clones, around 95% seen once. The chain couples TRBV2 to TRBJ2-7, with TRBD1 matching over 8 bases. The sequence derives from a man aged 18 to 35 in good health. Sequenced sample: naive CD4+ T cells sorted from blood. The subset denotes: CD45RA+ positively selected. The CDR3 bases are TGTGCCAGCAGTCCAGACACGGCGGACAGGGACGAGCAGTACTTC. It is translated as CASSPDTADRDEQYF.